This TCR beta chain was observed in a study of patients and donors after allogeneic stem cell transplantation (dated by TCRdb to about 2020). There are many counts of this clonotype. The antigen this receptor binds is unknown. No clone much larger than this one lies a single base away; base qualities are absent. Libraries were constructed by RT-PCR. Instrument on record: NextSeq 550. TCRdb's own reprocessing of the public reads used fastp at Q25 and MiXCR and kept productive beta chains. All rows with the same CDR3 protein become a single entry with the most common DNA and genes. This sample has hundreds of thousands of distinct CDR3 sequences in its table, and roughly 17% of those were observed once. The ten biggest clones cover around 6.8% of the sample. V is pared back by 5 bases and J by 7 bases, with 14 bases lying between the germline termini. Inclusive of the bounding cysteine and phenylalanine, the CDR3 is 14 residues long. Only CDR3 DNA is held: 42 bases, read in frame from base 1.

The chain links TRBV12-3 or TRBV12-4 with TRBJ2-2, with the D gene not confidently named. The receptor comes from a human donor who was either an allogeneic HSCT recipient or a stem cell or donor lymphocyte infusion donor (not recorded which). It is not recorded whose cells these are; they may come from a transplant donor. Material: blood, either unsorted or a sorted T cell fraction (not recorded which). The CDR3 amino acid sequence is: CASSPNKLGGELFF. The DNA is TGTGCCAGCAGTCCGAACAAATTAGGCGGGGAGCTGTTTTTT.